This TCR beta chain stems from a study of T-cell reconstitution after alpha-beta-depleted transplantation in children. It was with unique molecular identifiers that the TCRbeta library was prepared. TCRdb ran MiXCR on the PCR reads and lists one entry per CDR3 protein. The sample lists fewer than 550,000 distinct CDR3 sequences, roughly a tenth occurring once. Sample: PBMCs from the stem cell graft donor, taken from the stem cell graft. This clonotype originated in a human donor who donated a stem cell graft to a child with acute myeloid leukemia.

The CDR3 loop is CSARAFRGGGYNEQFF. The CDR3 region has the DNA TGCAGTGCTAGGGCATTCAGGGGGGGGGGCTACAATGAGCAGTTCTTC. This chain uses TRBV20-1 with TRBJ2-1; D assignment may be TRBD1 or TRBD2 (7 bases each). The V end was cut by 3 bases, the J end by 3 bases, with 18 bases between. The CDR3 has 16 residues. In germline, CDR1 is DFQATT, CDR2 SNEGSKA (reference sequence).